A single sample gave rise to the 17 T cell receptor beta chains below, sequenced in a study of PD-1 blockade in classical Hodgkin lymphoma. The time point: newly diagnosed, previously untreated cHL patient sample. The data were produced by immunoSEQ multiplex PCR, yet TCRdb's version contains in-frame clones alone and is incomplete. The sample consists of roughly 34,000 clones, 90% to 95% of them appearing once. Specimen: peripheral blood mononuclear cells (PBMCs). These receptors came from a human donor with classical Hodgkin lymphoma.

The chain combines TRBV6-5 with TRBJ2-1; 9 nucleotides agree with TRBD2. From germline, CDR1 is MNHEY and CDR2 SVGAGI. The V and J ends lost 4 bases and 1 base, in that order; junction bases with no gene match: 2. The CDR3 is 15 residues long. In DNA, the CDR3 is TGTGCCAGCAGTTTTGGACTAGCGTCCTACAATGAGCAGTTCTTC. It yields the protein CASSFGLASYNEQFF.

V is TRBV4-3 and J is TRBJ1-1, with D uncertain. In germline, CDR1 is LGHNA, CDR2 YSLEER. V lost 1 base, J lost 5 bases, and 8 bases lay in between. This CDR3 spans 13 amino acids. The CDR3 sequence is CASSQARETEAFF. CDR3 DNA sequence: TGCGCCAGCAGCCAAGCCCGCGAAACTGAAGCTTTCTTT.

The rearrangement links TRBV19 to TRBJ2-7; 14 bases match TRBD2. With 5 bases clipped from V and 4 bases from J, the junction kept 4 bases outside the gene matches. This CDR3 is built from 15 residues. Germline CDR1 reads LNHDA; CDR2 reads SQIVND (reference sequence). This chain's CDR3 is CASSPGTSGGYEQYF. For the CDR3, the DNA is TGTGCCAGTAGTCCAGGGACTAGCGGGGGTTACGAGCAGTACTTC. The whole variable domain, remainder taken from reference TRBV19 and TRBJ2-7, is DGGITQSPKYLFRKEGQNVTLSCEQNLNHDAMYWYRQDPGQGLRLIYYSQIVNDFQKGDIAEGYSVSREKKESFPLTVTSAQKNPTAFYLCASSPGTSGGYEQYFGPGTRLTVT.

This chain joins TRBV6-5 and TRBJ1-2; D possibly corresponds to TRBD1 (5 bases). The CDR3 is 15 amino acids. Germline V lookup: CDR1 MNHEY, CDR2 SVGAGI. Between the trimmed V and J ends, which lost 8 bases and 5 bases, there was a span of 21 bases. The CDR3 loop is CASRPGGAHVYGYTF. Here the CDR3 DNA reads TGTGCCAGCCGCCCCGGCGGGGCCCACGTGTATGGCTACACCTTC.

This chain joins TRBV4-2 and TRBJ2-5; 11 bases map to TRBD2. Looked up from germline, CDR1 is LGHNA and CDR2 is YNFKEQ. The trim removed 2 bases at V and 0 bases at J, leaving 14 bases unmatched. The CDR3 sequence is 20 residues long. CDR3 loop: CASSQLLLAGGTRYQETQYF. CDR3 DNA sequence: TGTGCCAGCAGCCAACTCCTCCTAGCGGGGGGCACTAGGTACCAAGAGACCCAGTACTTC.

The chain employs TRBV5-1 and TRBJ2-7; 13 bases are shared with TRBD2. This CDR3 is 16 amino acids long. Looked up from germline, CDR1 is SGHRS and CDR2 is YFSETQ. Losses at the gene ends were 2 bases for V and 4 bases for J; bases not matched to a gene: 6. Here the CDR3 DNA reads TGCGCCAGCAGCTTTGAGACTAGCGGGAGGTCTTACGAGCAGTACTTC. This codes for CASSFETSGRSYEQYF. Full variable domain (outside the CDR3, taken from reference TRBV5-1 and TRBJ2-7): KAGVTQTPRYLIKTRGQQVTLSCSPISGHRSVSWYQQTPGQGLQFLFEYFSETQRNKGNFPGRFSGRQFSNSRSEMNVSTLELGDSALYLCASSFETSGRSYEQYFGPGTRLTVT.

The V and J genes are TRBV5-8 and TRBJ2-2; 7 bases map to TRBD1. The CDR3 is made up of 17 amino acids. V lost 3 bases, J lost 9 bases, and 17 bases stayed unmatched. Germline-derived CDR1 and CDR2 are SGHTS and YDEGEE. The CDR3 sequence is CASSSGLDRVGRWELFF. The CDR3 DNA follows: TGTGCCAGCAGCTCGGGGCTCGACAGGGTCGGAAGATGGGAGCTGTTTTTT. Variable domain in full (rest from reference TRBV5-8 and TRBJ2-2): EAGVTQSPTHLIKTRGQQATLRCSPISGHTSVYWYQQALGLGLQFLLWYDEGEERNRGNFPPRFSGRQFPNYSSELNVNALELEDSALYLCASSSGLDRVGRWELFFGEGSRLTVL.

This rearrangement joins TRBV4-2 to TRBJ2-6; D is ambiguous. Germline CDR1 reads LGHNA; CDR2 reads YNFKEQ. Deletions cut 0 bases from V and 2 bases from J, with 14 bases between. CDR3 size: 18 residues. CDR3 residues: CASSQEMGISAGANVLTF. The CDR3 DNA reads as TGTGCCAGCAGCCAAGAGATGGGAATCTCAGCTGGGGCCAACGTCCTGACTTTC.

This chain links TRBV28 with TRBJ1-1; D unclear. The CDR3 is 13 residues long. V dropped 2 bases and J dropped 3 bases, with 7 bases sitting between them. The germline V gene encodes CDR1 MDHEN and CDR2 SYDVKM. The CDR3 coding sequence is TGTGCCAGCAGTTTACAGTGGGACACTGAAGCTTTCTTT. Translating gives CASSLQWDTEAFF.

CDR3 in amino acids: CASSLSRGTYNEQFF. The CDR3 DNA sequence: TGTGCCAGCAGCTTAAGCAGGGGTACCTACAATGAGCAGTTCTTC. The chain recombines TRBV7-3 with TRBJ2-1, with a possible D match to TRBD1 (6 bases). Germline CDR1 reads SGHTA; CDR2 reads FQGTGA. This CDR3 contains 15 residues. The V end was cut by 1 base, the J end by 2 bases, with 9 bases between.

The rearrangement joins TRBV5-1 to TRBJ2-3; TRBD2 might be the D (6 bases). V lost 2 bases, J lost 0 bases, and 10 bases lay in between. This CDR3 region has 15 residues. Germline loops: CDR1 SGHRS, CDR2 YFSETQ. CDR3 region: CASSFSGVSTDTQYF. In nucleotides, the CDR3 is TGCGCCAGCAGCTTTAGCGGAGTTAGCACAGATACGCAGTATTTT. The full variable domain, with the rest looked up from reference TRBV5-1 and TRBJ2-3, is KAGVTQTPRYLIKTRGQQVTLSCSPISGHRSVSWYQQTPGQGLQFLFEYFSETQRNKGNFPGRFSGRQFSNSRSEMNVSTLELGDSALYLCASSFSGVSTDTQYFGPGTRLTVL.

V gene TRBV30 combines with J gene TRBJ1-2; D uncertain. The CDR3 is 10 amino acids. Germline CDR1 GTSNPN, CDR2 SVGIG (reference sequence). V was pared by 5 bases and J by 8 bases, with 9 bases between. The CDR3 DNA follows: TGTGCCTGGGGGCGTCTCGGCTACACCTTC. Translated, it gives CAWGRLGYTF.

This chain joins TRBV2 and TRBJ1-1; D possibly corresponds to TRBD1 (6 bases). CDR1 is SNHLY and CDR2 is FYNNEI in the germline V gene. The V end was cut by 6 bases, the J end by 2 bases, with 13 bases between. The CDR3 contains 14 residues. CDR3: CASRVGGVNTEAFF. CDR3 nucleotides: TGTGCCAGCAGGGTAGGGGGAGTTAACACTGAAGCTTTCTTT.

This sequence joins TRBV19 and TRBJ2-1; D remains ambiguous. This CDR3 comprises 11 residues. Trimming pared 1 base from V and 13 bases from J, leaving 8 bases between. Germline V gene data show CDR1 as LNHDA and CDR2 as SQIVND (reference sequence). CDR3 in amino acids: CASSIGADQFF. For the CDR3, the DNA is TGTGCCAGTAGTATAGGGGCAGACCAGTTCTTC.

J is TRBJ1-4 and V is TRBV5-1; D remains unclear. Per germline, CDR1 SGHRS and CDR2 YFSETQ. CDR3 length: 15 amino acids. V was clipped by 4 bases and J by 0 bases, with 10 bases between them. The CDR3 region has the DNA TGCGCCAGCAGCCCGGACTGGGCAACTAATGAAAAACTGTTTTTT. Its translation: CASSPDWATNEKLFF.

The chain has TRBV5-6 and TRBJ1-2; 8 nucleotides agree with TRBD1. This CDR3 is built from 13 residues. The V gene's germline CDR1 is SGHDT and CDR2 YYEEEE. V gave up 4 bases and J gave up 4 bases; unmatched junction bases: 3. The CDR3 reads CASSPDRVYGYTF. The CDR3 coding sequence is TGTGCCAGCAGCCCGGACAGGGTCTATGGCTACACCTTC.

This chain uses TRBV29-1 with TRBJ2-7, with 8 nucleotides matching TRBD2. Germline assignment: CDR1 SQVTM and CDR2 ANQGSEA. Trimming took 1 base from V and 3 from J; bases not matched to a gene: 11. CDR3 length equals 16 residues. CDR3 loop: CSVEALSGGLVYEQYF. Here the CDR3 DNA reads TGCAGCGTTGAAGCCCTCTCCGGGGGACTAGTCTACGAGCAGTACTTC.